The 4 T cell receptor beta chains given below trace back to one sample, sequenced in a study of blood T cells in healthy people across ages. Through a sample-barcoded 5' primer and a J-beta primer mix, a second PCR was run for 7 to 11 cycles. TCRdb ran MiXCR on the 5' RACE reads and lists one entry per CDR3 protein. The sample holds fewer than 2 million distinct CDR3 sequences; around 40% are singletons and the top ten take 23%. Sequenced sample: blood. All receptors come from a human donor in good health.

This chain connects TRBV11-2 to TRBJ1-1; D ambiguous. Germline V lookup: CDR1 SGHAT, CDR2 FQNNGV. CDR3 length equals 14 residues. V lost 2 bases to trimming and J lost 0 bases, with 7 bases between them. The CDR3 DNA sequence: TGTGCCAGCAGCTTAATTACCGTGAACACTGAAGCTTTCTTT. Its protein is CASSLITVNTEAFF.

The V call is TRBV11-2, the J call TRBJ2-7; possible D gene TRBD1, 6 bases. Trimming removed 9 bases from V and 2 bases from J, with 17 bases in between. The germline gives CDR1 SGHAT, CDR2 FQNNGV. There are 14 residues in the CDR3. The CDR3 DNA reads TGTGCCAGTTGGGACAAGGGTCTTCCCTACGAGCAGTACTTC. Protein sequence: CASWDKGLPYEQYF.

This clonotype appeared a few times. The rearrangement uses TRBV27 and TRBJ2-1; 8 bases align to TRBD2. After removal of 6 bases from V and 7 bases from J, the junction contained 5 bases not matched to a gene. The CDR3 is made up of 13 amino acids. Germline V gene sequence: CDR1 MNHEY, CDR2 SMNVEV (reference sequence). CDR3 residues: CASRRTSRNEQFF. The CDR3 coding sequence is TGTGCCAGCAGACGGACTAGCCGAAATGAGCAGTTCTTC.

In its sample, this clonotype was seen a few times. V and J are TRBV7-6 and TRBJ2-5; no reliable D call. Per the germline V gene, CDR1 is SGHVS and CDR2 is FNYEAQ. This CDR3 region has 15 residues. Trimming stripped 3 bases from V and 2 bases from J, with 13 bases between. This chain's CDR3 is CASSLVLEKQETQYF. The CDR3 nucleotides read TGTGCCAGCAGCTTGGTTTTGGAGAAACAAGAGACCCAGTACTTC.